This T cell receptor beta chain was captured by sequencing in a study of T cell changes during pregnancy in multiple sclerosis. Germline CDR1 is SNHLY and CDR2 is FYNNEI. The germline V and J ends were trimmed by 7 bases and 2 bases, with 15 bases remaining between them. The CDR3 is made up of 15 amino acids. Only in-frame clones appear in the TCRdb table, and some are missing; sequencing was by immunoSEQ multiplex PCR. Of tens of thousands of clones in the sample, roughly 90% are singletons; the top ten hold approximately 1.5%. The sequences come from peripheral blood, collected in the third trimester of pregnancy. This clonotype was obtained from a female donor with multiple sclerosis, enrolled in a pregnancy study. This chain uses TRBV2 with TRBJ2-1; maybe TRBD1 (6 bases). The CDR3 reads CASTPVRDTYNEQFF. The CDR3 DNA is TGTGCCAGCACCCCCGTAAGGGACACCTACAATGAGCAGTTCTTC.